This T cell receptor beta chain was sequenced during a study of blood T cell repertoires in COVID-19. The participants were between about 18 and 90 years old and came from 24 US areas. Participant-given clinical history determined each cohort assignment. Cohort 3 donors counted as recovered after two negative PCRs, clearance, or resolved symptoms. Per the authors' pipeline: Reference gene primers were amplified, and this amplification served to estimate nucleated cell counts. Assay: immunoSEQ multiplex PCR; the TCRdb copy retains only in-frame clones and omits some. Clone size and the V and J calls come from that table; the DNA yielded D and trimming. Of 250,000 to 300,000 clones detected, 89% appear once; the ten largest clones hold 1.7%. Germline V gene lookup returns CDR1 SGHDN and CDR2 FVKESK. The CDR3 length is 17 residues. V was cut by 8 bases and J by 6 bases, with 26 bases left in between.

The chain links TRBV14 to TRBJ2-4; D may be TRBD2 (6 bases). Input material: PBMCs or T cells enriched from blood (not recorded which). The source of this sequence is a woman aged 40 to 55 who had recovered from COVID-19. The CDR3 bases are TGTGCCAGCCTCCTTGTCGACAATCCCGGGCGGGGAAACATTCAGTACTTC. This sequence encodes CASLLVDNPGRGNIQYF.